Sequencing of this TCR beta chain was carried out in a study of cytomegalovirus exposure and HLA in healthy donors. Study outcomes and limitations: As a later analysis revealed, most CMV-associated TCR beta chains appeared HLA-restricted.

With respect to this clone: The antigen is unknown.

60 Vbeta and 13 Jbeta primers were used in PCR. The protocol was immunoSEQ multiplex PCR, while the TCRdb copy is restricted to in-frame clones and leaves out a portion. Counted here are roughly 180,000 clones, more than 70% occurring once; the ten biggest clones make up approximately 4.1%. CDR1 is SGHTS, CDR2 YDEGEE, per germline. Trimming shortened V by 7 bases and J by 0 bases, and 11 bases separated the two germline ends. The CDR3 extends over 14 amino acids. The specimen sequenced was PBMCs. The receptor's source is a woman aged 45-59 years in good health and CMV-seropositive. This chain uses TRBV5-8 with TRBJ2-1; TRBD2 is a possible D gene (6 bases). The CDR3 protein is CASRGVRSYNEQFF. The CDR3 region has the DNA TGTGCCAGCCGCGGGGTCCGCTCCTACAATGAGCAGTTCTTC.